Reported below is one T cell receptor beta chain. TCRdb's copy holds only in-frame clones and misses some; the assay was immunoSEQ multiplex PCR. Counted here are about 92,000 clones, roughly nine tenths occurring once; the ten biggest clones make up 1.5% to 2%. This entry is derived from a study of T cell responses to AZD1222 COVID-19 vaccine. About the study: Pooling of second doses given at about 4 or about 12 weeks was done.

The CDR3 has 11 amino acids. Trimming pared 6 bases from V and 0 bases from J, leaving 3 bases between. The V gene's germline CDR1 is SQVTM and CDR2 ANQGSEA. This specimen consisted of peripheral blood, obtained on day 0 of AZD1222 vaccination. The sequence was obtained from an adult in good health. The chain combines TRBV29-1 with TRBJ1-3; D gene unclear. This CDR3 reads CSVSSGNTIYF. In nucleotides, the CDR3 is TGCAGCGTCAGCTCTGGAAACACCATATATTTT.